A selection of T cell receptor beta chains follows, all from one sample in a study of blood T cells in healthy people across ages. Using its own MiXCR run on the 5' RACE reads, TCRdb lists one record per CDR3 protein. The sample shows over 1,500,000 distinct CDR3 sequences, roughly 49% of them seen only once. The sequencing sample was made of blood. These receptor sequences come from a woman aged 40 to 50 in good health. Each CDR3 is given with its conserved first and last residue. D genes are given only for firm matches. Clone size, where shown, is once, few, many, or a class for clones that have expanded.

D gene,clone size,V gene,J gene,CDR3 protein,CDR3 DNA
TRBD1,.,TRBV7-2,TRBJ1-2,CASSWSGQGALGYTF,TGTGCCAGCAGCTGGTCGGGACAGGGGGCGCTTGGCTACACCTTC
TRBD1,few,TRBV5-6,TRBJ2-5,CASSPGQGFKTQYF,TGTGCCAGCAGCCCGGGACAGGGCTTCAAGACCCAGTACTTC
TRBD1,.,TRBV24-1,TRBJ2-5,CATSGYKDRSETQYF,TGTGCCACCAGTGGCTACAAGGACAGGTCCGAGACCCAGTACTTC
TRBD1,.,TRBV6-6,TRBJ2-6,CASSETDRAGANVLTF,TGTGCCAGCAGCGAAACTGACAGGGCCGGGGCCAACGTCCTGACTTTC
TRBD2,.,TRBV6-5,TRBJ2-2,CASSGPREGTGELFF,TGTGCCAGCAGTGGACCGCGGGAGGGAACCGGGGAGCTGTTTTTT
.,.,TRBV10-1,TRBJ2-5,CASSTDMGGETQYF,TGCGCCAGCAGTACGGACATGGGCGGGGAGACCCAGTACTTC
.,few,TRBV14,TRBJ1-5,CASSQDTYRDGYRDAQPQHF,TGTGCCAGCAGCCAAGATACTTATAGAGATGGATACAGGGATGCTCAGCCCCAGCATTTT
TRBD1,.,TRBV7-2,TRBJ2-1,CASSSYGTGYEQVF,TGTGCCAGCAGCTCCTACGGGACAGGGTATGAGCAGGTCTTC
.,.,TRBV6-1,TRBJ1-5,CASRQSRNQPQHF,TGTGCCAGCAGGCAATCCCGCAATCAGCCCCAGCATTTT
.,few,TRBV4-1,TRBJ2-3,CASSQDLVSSDTQYF,TGCGCCAGCAGCCAAGATTTGGTATCCTCAGATACGCAGTATTTT
TRBD1,many,TRBV27,TRBJ2-4,CASRGTGRNIQYF,TGTGCCAGCAGGGGGACAGGGCGCAACATTCAGTACTTC
TRBD2,.,TRBV4-1,TRBJ2-1,CASSQGPASGGGNNEQFF,TGCGCCAGCAGCCAGGGCCCGGCTAGCGGGGGGGGGAACAATGAGCAGTTCTTC
TRBD2,few,TRBV4-3,TRBJ2-1,CASSQFGTSGGYNEQFF,TGCGCCAGCAGCCAATTCGGGACTAGCGGGGGCTACAATGAGCAGTTCTTC
.,.,TRBV20-1,TRBJ2-4,CSAIETLAKNIQYF,TGCAGTGCTATCGAGACCTTAGCCAAAAACATTCAGTACTTC
.,.,TRBV5-1,TRBJ2-7,CASSLESVSSAYEQYF,TGCGCCAGCAGCTTGGAGTCGGTCTCGTCGGCCTACGAGCAGTACTTC
.,few,TRBV3-1,TRBJ2-7,CASSQPGTHAYEQYF,TGTGCCAGCAGCCAGCCGGGAACGCATGCCTACGAGCAGTACTTC
TRBD1,.,TRBV3-1,TRBJ2-7,CASCQPGQGRREQYF,TGTGCCAGCTGCCAGCCCGGACAGGGTCGTCGCGAACAGTACTTC
.,.,TRBV4-3,TRBJ2-7,CASGSKDSPHYEQYF,TGCGCCAGCGGCAGTAAGGACAGCCCTCACTACGAGCAGTACTTC
.,.,TRBV6-6,TRBJ1-4,CASRGGGSSNEKLFF,TGTGCCAGCCGCGGGGGGGGCAGCTCTAATGAAAAACTGTTTTTT
TRBD1,.,TRBV15,TRBJ1-2,CATSSPLTGDYGYTF,TGTGCCACCAGCTCCCCTTTGACAGGGGACTATGGCTACACCTTC
TRBD2,.,TRBV20-1,TRBJ2-1,CSASGGVRRGEQFF,TGCAGTGCTAGCGGGGGGGTCCGACGGGGTGAGCAGTTCTTC
TRBD1,.,TRBV4-3,TRBJ1-1,CASSQATGRHTEAFF,TGCGCCAGCAGCCAAGCGACAGGGAGACACACTGAAGCTTTCTTT
.,few,TRBV29-1,TRBJ2-3,CSVDCGAPGHSTDTQYF,TGCAGCGTTGATTGCGGGGCCCCCGGGCATAGCACAGATACGCAGTATTTT
.,.,TRBV7-9,TRBJ1-1,CASSPLRVEAFF,TGTGCCAGCAGCCCTCTGAGAGTTGAAGCTTTCTTT
.,.,TRBV12-3/TRBV12-4,TRBJ2-1,CASSLIRSSGNEQFF,TGTGCCAGCAGTTTAATTCGGAGTAGCGGCAATGAGCAGTTCTTC
TRBD1,.,TRBV6-5,TRBJ2-7,CASSYVGTGSYEQYF,TGTGCCAGCAGTTACGTCGGGACAGGCTCCTACGAGCAGTACTTC
.,.,TRBV29-1,TRBJ2-7,CSVGQYNEQYF,TGCAGCGTCGGACAGTACAATGAGCAGTACTTC
TRBD2,many,TRBV7-2,TRBJ2-1,CASMPSGATNEQFF,TGTGCCAGCATGCCTAGCGGGGCCACCAATGAGCAGTTCTTC
.,few,TRBV20-1,TRBJ2-3,CSARARQRAGTDTQYF,TGCAGTGCTAGAGCCCGGCAGCGGGCGGGCACAGATACGCAGTATTTT
TRBD2,.,TRBV6-6,TRBJ2-7,CASSLRAGRSSYEQYF,TGTGCCAGCAGTTTACGAGCGGGGAGGAGCTCCTACGAGCAGTACTTC
TRBD1,.,TRBV20-1,TRBJ2-5,CSAPPGQGRRTQYF,TGCAGTGCTCCTCCAGGACAGGGCCGGCGGACCCAGTACTTC
TRBD2,few,TRBV4-1,TRBJ2-1,CASSQLLVGGARNEQFF,TGCGCCAGCAGCCAACTGCTTGTCGGGGGGGCTAGAAATGAGCAGTTCTTC
.,few,TRBV29-1,TRBJ2-3,CSVEPRWGSGSTDTQYF,TGCAGCGTTGAGCCCCGCTGGGGCTCGGGTAGCACAGATACGCAGTATTTT
.,.,TRBV5-6,TRBJ2-1,CASSDRSSYNEQFF,TGTGCCAGCAGCGACAGGAGCTCCTACAATGAGCAGTTCTTC
TRBD1,few,TRBV11-1,TRBJ2-7,CASRFTTGSYEQYF,TGTGCCAGCAGATTCACGACAGGGAGCTACGAGCAGTACTTC
.,.,TRBV10-3,TRBJ2-5,CAISDRTGIQETQYF,TGTGCCATCAGTGACCGAACAGGAATCCAAGAGACCCAGTACTTC
TRBD1,few,TRBV6-2/TRBV6-3,TRBJ2-7,CASRLAPGQGSYEQYF,TGTGCCAGCAGACTCGCACCGGGACAGGGCTCCTACGAGCAGTACTTC
.,.,TRBV10-2,TRBJ2-4,CASRGTPTMQQYF,TGTGCCAGCAGAGGGACTCCTACAATGCAGCAGTACTTC
.,.,TRBV4-3,TRBJ2-1,CASSRDRESEQFF,TGCGCCAGCAGCCGGGACCGCGAGAGTGAGCAGTTCTTC
TRBD2,.,TRBV20-1,TRBJ2-3,CSASSGLATNSGTDTQYF,TGCAGTGCTAGCTCGGGACTAGCGACTAATAGTGGCACAGATACGCAGTATTTT
TRBD1,.,TRBV2,TRBJ1-5,CASTSRTGFSNQPQHF,TGTGCCAGCACTTCCCGGACAGGGTTTAGCAATCAGCCCCAGCATTTT
.,.,TRBV20-1,TRBJ1-2,CSAEPTGDPSYGYTF,TGCAGTGCTGAACCAACAGGCGACCCCTCCTATGGCTACACCTTC
.,.,TRBV6-2/TRBV6-3,TRBJ2-1,CASSHTGSEQFF,TGTGCCAGCAGCCACACAGGGAGTGAGCAGTTCTTC
.,once,TRBV4-3,TRBJ1-5,CASSQDFTDSNQPQHF,TGCGCCAGCAGCCAAGATTTTACAGATAGCAATCAGCCCCAGCATTTT
TRBD1,.,TRBV27,TRBJ2-7,CASSPTGTGVYEQYF,TGTGCCAGCAGCCCGACCGGGACAGGGGTCTACGAGCAGTACTTC
.,.,TRBV24-1,TRBJ2-5,CATSDPAGVIETQYF,TGTGCCACCAGTGACCCCGCAGGGGTGATCGAGACCCAGTACTTC
TRBD1,few,TRBV10-1,TRBJ2-7,CASSEQGADEQYF,TGCGCCAGCAGTGAGCAGGGGGCGGACGAGCAGTACTTC
.,.,TRBV5-1,TRBJ2-5,CASIAPYGETQYF,TGCGCCAGCATTGCTCCCTACGGAGAGACCCAGTACTTC
.,.,TRBV7-2,TRBJ2-5,CASSVQYGTQYF,TGTGCCAGCAGCGTACAGTACGGGACCCAGTACTTC
.,.,TRBV12-3/TRBV12-4,TRBJ1-2,CASRPRSSYGYTF,TGTGCCAGCAGGCCCCGGAGCAGCTATGGCTACACCTTC
.,.,TRBV20-1,TRBJ1-2,CSARDWGEAGYTF,TGCAGTGCTAGAGATTGGGGGGAGGCTGGCTACACCTTC
.,.,TRBV7-2,TRBJ2-6,CASSLVSGGWGSGANVLTF,TGTGCCAGCAGCTTAGTTTCGGGGGGCTGGGGCTCTGGGGCCAACGTCCTGACTTTC
.,.,TRBV6-2/TRBV6-3,TRBJ2-5,CASIVGGVGETQYF,TGTGCCAGCATCGTGGGGGGAGTCGGCGAGACCCAGTACTTC